A single sample gave rise to the 19 T cell receptor beta chains below, sequenced in a study of radiotherapy plus CTLA-4 blockade in lung cancer. Assay: immunoSEQ multiplex PCR; the TCRdb copy retains only in-frame clones and omits some. The sample consists of roughly 42,000 clones, over 55% of them appearing once. The sample consisted of peripheral blood, taken from a patient treated with radiotherapy plus ipilimumab. The receptors originated from a human donor with non-small cell lung cancer who had a partial response to radiotherapy plus ipilimumab.

This clone was detected only a few times. This chain links TRBV6-1 with TRBJ2-7; 9 positions match TRBD1. Germline-derived CDR1 and CDR2 are MNHNS and SASEGT. V gave up 6 bases and J gave up 2 bases; unmatched junction bases: 8. The CDR3 contains 15 residues. The CDR3 loop reads CASSLGGTGTYEQYF. As DNA, the CDR3 is TGTGCCAGCAGCCTCGGCGGGACAGGGACCTACGAGCAGTACTTC.

This chain joins TRBV19 and TRBJ2-3; 10 bases line up with TRBD1. Germline CDR1 reads LNHDA; CDR2 reads SQIVND (reference sequence). The CDR3 sequence is 15 residues long. With V trimmed by 9 bases and J by 0 bases, 6 bases remained unmatched. CDR3 amino acids: CASRDRGTSTDTQYF. The DNA for the CDR3 is TGTGCCAGCCGGGACAGGGGCACTAGCACAGATACGCAGTATTTT.

V gene TRBV6-1 combines with J gene TRBJ1-1; no reliable D call. V lost 5 bases, J lost 6 bases, and 10 bases lay in between. CDR1 and CDR2 from the germline V gene are MNHNS and SASEGT. There are 12 residues in the CDR3. The CDR3 reads CASSYQAAEAFF. For the CDR3, the DNA is TGTGCCAGCAGTTATCAGGCAGCTGAAGCTTTCTTT.

This clone has at least ten counts. The chain is built from TRBV19 and TRBJ2-1; TRBD2 agrees at 10 bases. CDR3 length equals 16 residues. Germline lookup yields CDR1 LNHDA and CDR2 SQIVND (reference sequence). The trim removed 5 bases at V and 6 bases at J, leaving 10 bases unmatched. The CDR3, as DNA: TGTGCCAGTAGTCCCCCGAGCGGGAGGGCCGGCAATGAGCAGTTCTTC. Translating gives CASSPPSGRAGNEQFF.

This clone came up a few times. The rearrangement uses TRBV5-1 and TRBJ2-7, with TRBD2 matching over 8 bases. Germline-derived CDR1 and CDR2 are SGHRS and YFSETQ. CDR3 size: 14 residues. After removal of 6 bases from V and 2 bases from J, the junction contained 7 bases not matched to a gene. CDR3: CASKVERGTYEQYF. The CDR3 nucleotides are TGCGCCAGCAAGGTTGAGCGGGGGACCTACGAGCAGTACTTC.

This clone was seen only a few times. CDR3 DNA sequence: TGTGCCAGCAGCCCGGTGACAGGGGGGAGAGGAGAGACCCAGTACTTC. Its translation: CASSPVTGGRGETQYF. The gene calls are TRBV7-6 and TRBJ2-5, with 9 positions matching TRBD1. Germline CDR1 SGHVS, CDR2 FNYEAQ. The CDR3 contains 16 residues. V trimming: 5 bases; J trimming: 4 bases; junction bases outside the gene matches: 11.

The chain couples TRBV5-1 to TRBJ2-7, with TRBD1 matching 12 bases. Germline CDR1 is SGHRS and CDR2 is YFSETQ. V shed 3 bases and J 3 bases; nucleotides not matched to a gene: 13. This CDR3 has 18 residues. CDR3 sequence reads: CASSSGTGGSVGVYEQYF. CDR3 in DNA: TGCGCCAGCAGCTCCGGGACAGGGGGCAGCGTCGGGGTCTACGAGCAGTACTTC.

This rearrangement joins TRBV7-6 to TRBJ2-7, with D possibly matching TRBD1 (5 bases). The germline V gene has CDR1 SGHVS and CDR2 FNYEAQ. CDR3 length equals 13 residues. V gave up 5 bases and J gave up 2 bases, with 10 bases separating them. The CDR3 region has the DNA TGTGCCAGCAGCCGACAGTCTACCTACGAGCAGTACTTC. This gives the protein CASSRQSTYEQYF.

This sequence joins TRBV11-3 and TRBJ2-3; D is ambiguous. The CDR3 is 13 residues long. Germline V CDR1 and CDR2: SGHNT, YENEEA. Trimming took off 1 base at V and 7 bases at J, with 9 bases between the two ends. The DNA of the CDR3 is TGTGCCAGCAGCTTAGGTGGGCTAAATACGCAGTATTTT. Its protein is CASSLGGLNTQYF.

This chain links TRBV30 with TRBJ1-1; D not certain. The germline gives CDR1 GTSNPN, CDR2 SVGIG (reference sequence). The CDR3 totals 13 residues. The V end lost 2 bases, the J end lost 1 base, and 8 bases lay between the germline ends. The CDR3 spells CAWSRLWNTEAFF. The CDR3, as DNA: TGTGCCTGGAGTAGACTGTGGAACACTGAAGCTTTCTTT.

This clone has a handful of counts. The chain links TRBV28 to TRBJ2-7; TRBD2 is a possible D gene (5 bases). V shed 6 bases and J shed 2 bases, with 8 bases lying between them. The germline gives CDR1 MDHEN, CDR2 SYDVKM. CDR3 length: 12 amino acids. CDR3 protein: CASRSGTYEQYF. DNA for the CDR3: TGTGCCAGCAGATCGGGGACCTACGAGCAGTACTTC.

This clone was seen a few times. The chain has TRBV4-1 and TRBJ2-7; D not certain. The CDR3 has 13 amino acids. Looked up from germline, CDR1 is MGHRA and CDR2 is YSYEKL. V lost 0 bases to trimming and J lost 12 bases, with 15 bases between them. The CDR3 sequence is CASSQDLDSHSYF. DNA of the CDR3: TGCGCCAGCAGCCAAGATTTAGACTCACATTCGTACTTC.

The chain employs TRBV7-2 and TRBJ2-7; D possibly corresponds to TRBD1 (6 bases). Trimming removed 0 bases from V and 6 bases from J, with 6 bases in between. CDR3 length equals 12 residues. CDR1 is SGHTA and CDR2 is FQGNSA in the germline V gene. The CDR3 DNA is TGTGCCAGCAGCTTAGCGGGGGCCGAGCAGTACTTC. Residues: CASSLAGAEQYF.

This clone was seen a few times. The rearrangement uses TRBV7-9 and TRBJ2-1; 7 bases agree with TRBD1. The CDR3 loop spans 17 amino acids. CDR1 SEHNR and CDR2 FQNEAQ come from the germline V gene (reference sequence). The V segment lost 5 bases and the J segment 1 base; nucleotides outside the gene matches: 11. The CDR3 DNA sequence: TGTGCCAGCAGCCCAAGTAGGGACAGCGGATCCTACAATGAGCAGTTCTTC. As protein: CASSPSRDSGSYNEQFF.

V and J are TRBV9 and TRBJ1-1; 7 bases agree with TRBD1. CDR1 and CDR2 (germline): SGDLS, YYNGEE. V lost 0 bases and J lost 0; bases outside the gene matches: 2. There are 15 residues in the CDR3. Here the CDR3 reads CASSVEGTVNTEAFF. Here the CDR3 DNA reads TGTGCCAGCAGCGTAGAGGGGACAGTGAACACTGAAGCTTTCTTT.

This chain uses TRBV30 with TRBJ1-2; 7 nucleotides line up with TRBD1. This CDR3 contains 11 residues. Germline trimming cut 7 bases from V and 4 bases from J; bases unmatched to any gene: 3. The germline CDR1 and CDR2 sequences are GTSNPN and SVGIG (reference sequence). This CDR3 is CAYQGGYGYTF. The CDR3 DNA follows: TGTGCCTACCAGGGGGGCTATGGCTACACCTTC.

The V call is TRBV11-1, the J call TRBJ1-6, with D maybe TRBD1 (6 bases). CDR3 length equals 15 residues. CDR1 SGHAT and CDR2 FQDESV come from the germline V gene (reference sequence). V lost 1 base, J lost 10 bases, and 14 bases lay in between. CDR3 bases: TGTGCCAGCAGCTTAGTTGGGGGACATCGGTCACCCCTCCACTTT. Its protein is CASSLVGGHRSPLHF.

This clone was detected a few times. The V gene is TRBV5-4, the J gene TRBJ2-1, with 13 positions matching TRBD2. This CDR3 contains 17 residues. Germline values: CDR1 SGHNT, CDR2 YYREEE (reference sequence). V shed 0 bases, J shed 7 bases, and the junction held 7 bases outside the gene matches. CDR3 in amino acids: CASSLVGGTSGKNEQFF. Here the CDR3 DNA reads TGTGCCAGCAGCTTGGTGGGGGGGACTAGCGGGAAGAATGAGCAGTTCTTC.

The V call is TRBV6-5, the J call TRBJ2-3, with 9 nucleotides matching TRBD2. The V segment lost 11 bases and the J segment 6 bases; nucleotides outside the gene matches: 15. The CDR3 runs to 15 residues. Germline assignment: CDR1 MNHEY and CDR2 SVGAGI. The CDR3, as DNA: TGTGCCGCCCAGGCGAGCGGGGGGCCGAGGGATACGCAGTATTTT. The encoded protein is CAAQASGGPRDTQYF.